This T cell receptor beta chain came from a study of blood T cell repertoires in COVID-19. Participant-given clinical history determined each cohort assignment. Recovery meant two consecutive negative NP/OP PCR tests, professional clearance, or resolved symptoms. The CDR3 runs to 15 residues. The V gene lost 0 bases and the J gene lost 7 bases, with 12 bases spanning the gap. Germline V CDR1 and CDR2: MNHEY, SVGEGT. How the authors handled the data: Amplification with reference gene primers provided the estimates of nucleated cell counts. Data came from immunoSEQ multiplex PCR; TCRdb stores just in-frame clones and leaves some out. The D gene and trimming were derived from the DNA, and the V and J assignments and clone size from that table. The sample holds approximately 180,000 clones, 65% to 90% seen once.

The TCR was taken from a man aged 45-65 years who had recovered from COVID-19. The sample taken for sequencing was PBMCs or T cells enriched from blood (not recorded which). The rearrangement links TRBV6-2 or TRBV6-3 to TRBJ2-2; D ambiguous. The CDR3 bases are TGTGCCAGCAGTTACTCGCTGACACCCATCGGGGAGCTGTTTTTT. This encodes CASSYSLTPIGELFF.